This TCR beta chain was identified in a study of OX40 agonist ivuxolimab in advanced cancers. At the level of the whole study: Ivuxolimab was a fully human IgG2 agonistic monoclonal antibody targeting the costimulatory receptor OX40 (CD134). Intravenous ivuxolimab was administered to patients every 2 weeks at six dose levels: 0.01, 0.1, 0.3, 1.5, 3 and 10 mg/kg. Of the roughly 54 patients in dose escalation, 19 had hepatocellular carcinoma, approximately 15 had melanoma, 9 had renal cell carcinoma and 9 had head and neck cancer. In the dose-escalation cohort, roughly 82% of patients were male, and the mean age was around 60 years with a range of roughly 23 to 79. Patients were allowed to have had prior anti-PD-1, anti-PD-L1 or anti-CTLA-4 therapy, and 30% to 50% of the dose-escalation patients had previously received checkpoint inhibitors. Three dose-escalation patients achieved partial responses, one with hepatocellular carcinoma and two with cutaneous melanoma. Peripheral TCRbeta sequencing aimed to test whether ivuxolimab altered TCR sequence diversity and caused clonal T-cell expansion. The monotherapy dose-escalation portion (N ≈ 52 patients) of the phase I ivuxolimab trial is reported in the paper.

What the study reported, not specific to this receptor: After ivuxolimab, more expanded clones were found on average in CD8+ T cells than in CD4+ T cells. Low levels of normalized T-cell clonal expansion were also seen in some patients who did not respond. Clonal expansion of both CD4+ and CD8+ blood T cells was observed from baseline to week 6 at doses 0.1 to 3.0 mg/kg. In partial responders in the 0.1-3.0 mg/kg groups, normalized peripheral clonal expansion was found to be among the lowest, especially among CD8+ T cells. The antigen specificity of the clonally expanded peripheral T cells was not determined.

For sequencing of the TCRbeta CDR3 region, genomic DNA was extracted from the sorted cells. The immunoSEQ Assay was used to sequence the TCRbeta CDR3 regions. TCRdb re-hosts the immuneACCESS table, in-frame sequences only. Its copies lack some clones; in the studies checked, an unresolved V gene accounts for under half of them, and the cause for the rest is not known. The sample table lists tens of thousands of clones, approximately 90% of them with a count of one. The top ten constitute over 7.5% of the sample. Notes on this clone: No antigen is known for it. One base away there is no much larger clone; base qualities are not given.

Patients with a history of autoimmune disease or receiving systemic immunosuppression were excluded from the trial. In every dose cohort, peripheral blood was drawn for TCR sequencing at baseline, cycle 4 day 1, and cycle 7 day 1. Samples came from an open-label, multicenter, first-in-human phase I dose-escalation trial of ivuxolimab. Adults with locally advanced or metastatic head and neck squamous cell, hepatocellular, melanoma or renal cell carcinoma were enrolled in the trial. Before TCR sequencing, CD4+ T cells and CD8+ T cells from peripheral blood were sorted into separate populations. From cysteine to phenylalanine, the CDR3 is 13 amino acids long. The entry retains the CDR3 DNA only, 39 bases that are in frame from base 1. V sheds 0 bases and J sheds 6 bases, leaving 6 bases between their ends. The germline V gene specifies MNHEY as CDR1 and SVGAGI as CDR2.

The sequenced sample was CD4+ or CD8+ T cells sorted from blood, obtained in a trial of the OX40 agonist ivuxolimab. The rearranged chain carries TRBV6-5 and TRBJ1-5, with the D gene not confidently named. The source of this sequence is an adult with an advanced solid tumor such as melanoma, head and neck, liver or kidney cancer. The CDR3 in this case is CASSYSGSQPQHF. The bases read TGTGCCAGCAGTTACTCCGGGAGTCAGCCCCAGCATTTT.